The sample holds many counts of the clone carrying this TCR beta chain. Other nucleotide sequences in the sample specify the same CDR3. The sample comes from a study of OX40 agonist ivuxolimab in advanced cancers. TCRdb's table, derived via immunoSEQ multiplex PCR, lists solely in-frame clones and lacks some. The repertoire holds about 15,000 clones, with approximately 80% as singletons. The receptor's source is an adult with an advanced solid tumor such as melanoma, head and neck, liver or kidney cancer. The sequences come from CD4+ or CD8+ T cells sorted from blood, collected in a trial of the OX40 agonist ivuxolimab.

CDR3 sequence: CASSLEGYSNQPQHF. CDR3 DNA: TGTGCCAGCAGCTTAGAAGGCTATAGCAATCAGCCCCAGCATTTT. The chain uses TRBV7-2 and TRBJ1-5; D is unclear. The CDR3 runs to 15 residues. Trimming removed 1 base from V and 0 bases from J, with 7 bases in between. The germline gives CDR1 SGHTA, CDR2 FQGNSA.